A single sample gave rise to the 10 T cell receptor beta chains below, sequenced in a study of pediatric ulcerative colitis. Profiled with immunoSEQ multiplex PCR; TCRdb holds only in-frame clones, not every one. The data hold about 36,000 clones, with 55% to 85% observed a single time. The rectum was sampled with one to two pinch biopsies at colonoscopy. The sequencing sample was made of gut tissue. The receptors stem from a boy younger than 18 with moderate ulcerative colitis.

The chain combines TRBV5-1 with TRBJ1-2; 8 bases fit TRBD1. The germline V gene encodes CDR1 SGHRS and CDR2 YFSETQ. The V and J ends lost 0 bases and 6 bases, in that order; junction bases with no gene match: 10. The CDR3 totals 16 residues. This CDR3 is CASSLGQGAERNGYTF. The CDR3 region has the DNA TGCGCCAGCAGCTTGGGGCAGGGGGCAGAGAGGAATGGCTACACCTTC.

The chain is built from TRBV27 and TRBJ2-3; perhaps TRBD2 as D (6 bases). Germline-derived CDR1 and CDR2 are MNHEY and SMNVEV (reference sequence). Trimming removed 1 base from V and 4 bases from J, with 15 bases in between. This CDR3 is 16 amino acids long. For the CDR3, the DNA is TGTGCCAGCAGTTTATTAGGGGTGGGGGGACCAGATACGCAGTATTTT. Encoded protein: CASSLLGVGGPDTQYF.

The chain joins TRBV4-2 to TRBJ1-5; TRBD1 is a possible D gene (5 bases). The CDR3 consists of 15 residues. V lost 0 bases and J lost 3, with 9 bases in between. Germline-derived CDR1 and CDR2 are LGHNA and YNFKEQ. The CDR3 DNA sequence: TGTGCCAGCAGCCAAGAGGGGGGGATCAATCAGCCCCAGCATTTT. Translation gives CASSQEGGINQPQHF.

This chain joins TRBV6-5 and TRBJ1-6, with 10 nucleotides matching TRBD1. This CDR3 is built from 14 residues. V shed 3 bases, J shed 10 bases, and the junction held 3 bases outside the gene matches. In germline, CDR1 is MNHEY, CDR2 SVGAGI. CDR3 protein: CASSYGTGDSPLHF. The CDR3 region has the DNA TGTGCCAGCAGTTATGGGACAGGGGACTCACCCCTCCACTTT.

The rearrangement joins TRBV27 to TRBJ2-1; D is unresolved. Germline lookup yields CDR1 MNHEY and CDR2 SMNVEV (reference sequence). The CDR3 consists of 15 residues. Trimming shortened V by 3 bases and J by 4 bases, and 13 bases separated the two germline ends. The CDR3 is CASSFTPQGYNEQFF. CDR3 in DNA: TGTGCCAGCAGTTTCACTCCTCAAGGTTACAATGAGCAGTTCTTC.

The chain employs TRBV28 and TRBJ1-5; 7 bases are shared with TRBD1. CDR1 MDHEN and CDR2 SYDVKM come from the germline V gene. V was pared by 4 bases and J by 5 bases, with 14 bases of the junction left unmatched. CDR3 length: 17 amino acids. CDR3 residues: CASSSTRGRGSDQPQHF. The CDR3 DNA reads TGTGCCAGCAGTTCTACCCGGGGCAGGGGGTCTGATCAGCCCCAGCATTTT.

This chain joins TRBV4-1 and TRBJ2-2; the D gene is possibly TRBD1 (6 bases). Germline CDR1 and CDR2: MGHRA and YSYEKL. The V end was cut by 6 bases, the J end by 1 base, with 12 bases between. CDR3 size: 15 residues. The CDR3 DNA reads TGCGCCAGCAGACCGACAGGTGTGAACACCGGGGAGCTGTTTTTT. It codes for CASRPTGVNTGELFF.

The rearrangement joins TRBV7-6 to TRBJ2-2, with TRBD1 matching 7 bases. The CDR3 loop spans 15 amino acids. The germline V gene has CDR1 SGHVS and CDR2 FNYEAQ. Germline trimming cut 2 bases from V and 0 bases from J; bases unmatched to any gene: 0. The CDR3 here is CASSLQGANTGELFF. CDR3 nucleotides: TGTGCCAGCAGCTTACAGGGGGCGAACACCGGGGAGCTGTTTTTT. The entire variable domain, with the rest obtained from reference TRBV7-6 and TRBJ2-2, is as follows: GAGVSQSPRYKVTKRGQDVALRCDPISGHVSLYWYRQALGQGPEFLTYFNYEAQQDKSGLPNDRFSAERPEGSISTLTIQRTEQRDSAMYRCASSLQGANTGELFFGEGSRLTVL.

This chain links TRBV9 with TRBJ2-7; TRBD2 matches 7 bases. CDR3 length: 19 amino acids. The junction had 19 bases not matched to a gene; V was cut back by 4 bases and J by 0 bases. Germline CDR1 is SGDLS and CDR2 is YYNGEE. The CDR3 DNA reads TGTGCCAGCAGCCCCGATACGACTAGCAGCAGGGCCCTCTCCTACGAGCAGTACTTC. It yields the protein CASSPDTTSSRALSYEQYF.

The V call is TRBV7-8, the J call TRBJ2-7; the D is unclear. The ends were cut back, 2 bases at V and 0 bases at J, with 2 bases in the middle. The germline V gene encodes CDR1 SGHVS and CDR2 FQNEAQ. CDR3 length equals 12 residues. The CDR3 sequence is CASSLSSYEQYF. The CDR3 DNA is TGTGCCAGCAGCTTAAGCTCCTACGAGCAGTACTTC.